The sequence of this T cell receptor (beta chain) was determined in a study of cytomegalovirus exposure and HLA in healthy donors. Looked up from germline, CDR1 is LNHDA and CDR2 is SQIVND (reference sequence). Trimming removed 5 bases at V and 2 bases at J, with 12 bases between. This CDR3 is built from 15 residues. General study points: A further, later analysis showed that HLA-associated TCR beta chains (compared with equally common others) were more clonally expanded. The authors later found TCR association rates varying by HLA locus, with DRB1 most and HLA-C fewest.

PCR involved 60 Vbeta and 13 Jbeta primers. Methods used by the authors: A later analysis counted approximately 88 million unique TCR beta chains, 9.5 million to 13 million shared. Assay used: immunoSEQ multiplex PCR; TCRdb lists only in-frame clones, some missing. D and trimming come from the DNA, and the V and J calls and clone size come from that table. The sample contains 100,000 or so clones, 60% to 80% of which appear only once. About this clone: Its antigen is as yet unknown.

Sequencing was done on a sample of PBMCs. The gene calls are TRBV19 and TRBJ2-2, with D possibly being TRBD2 (6 bases). The clonotype was recovered from a woman aged 18-29 years in good health and CMV-seropositive. CDR3 nucleotides: TGTGCCAGTAGTCTGGCCGGGAGAAACACCGGGGAGCTGTTTTTT. It specifies CASSLAGRNTGELFF.